The rows below give T cell receptor beta chains drawn from one sample of a study of shared clonotypes between healthy human individuals. The repertoire was sequenced with immunoSEQ multiplex PCR; TCRdb's copy has only in-frame clones and lacks some. The sample shows more than 2 million clones, around 96% of them seen only once. Material: naive CD8+ T cells sorted from blood. These receptors were taken from a man younger than 30 in good health. CDR3s include the opening cysteine and the closing phenylalanine or tryptophan. The D gene is left open where the match is weak. Clone size, where shown, is once, few, many, or a class for clones that have expanded.

>TRBV9|-|-|TRBJ2-7
TGTGCCAGCAGCGTAGGGATCGGGTACGAGCAGTACTTC
CASSVGIGYEQYF
>TRBV13|-|-|TRBJ1-4
TGTGCCAGCAGCCCTCGAGGGGCGGTTGATGAAAAACTGTTTTTT
CASSPRGAVDEKLFF
>TRBV30|-|-|TRBJ1-2
TGTGCCTGGAGTTCCCGCCGGGGGCTCGACTATGGCTACACCTTC
CAWSSRRGLDYGYTF
>TRBV7-3|-|-|TRBJ2-1
TGTGCCAGCAGCGACGGACACACGGCCTACAATGAGCAGTTCTTC
CASSDGHTAYNEQFF
>TRBV6-5|-|-|TRBJ2-7
TGTGCCAGCAGCGAGACAGACTACTCCTACGAGCAGTACTTC
CASSETDYSYEQYF
>TRBV27|-|-|TRBJ1-5
TGTGCCAGCACGTGGGGGCTGAATCAGCCCCAGCATTTT
CASTWGLNQPQHF
>TRBV6-5|TRBD2|-|TRBJ2-5
TGTGCCAGCAGCGCAACGGGACTAGCCCAAGAGACCCAGTACTTC
CASSATGLAQETQYF
>TRBV5-6|-|-|TRBJ1-5
TGTGCCAGCAGCTTGGGAGGGGCTGCTCAGCCCCAGCATTTT
CASSLGGAAQPQHF
>TRBV10-2|TRBD1|-|TRBJ2-7
TGCGCCAGCAGCACCGGGACAGGGTCGGTCGAGCAGTACTTC
CASSTGTGSVEQYF
>TRBV9|TRBD1|-|TRBJ2-3
TGTGCCAGCAGTCACATTACAGGGGCGAGCACAGATACGCAGTATTTT
CASSHITGASTDTQYF
>TRBV30|TRBD2|-|TRBJ2-1
TGTGCCTGGACGGGACTAGCGGGGTTCAATGAGCAGTTCTTC
CAWTGLAGFNEQFF
>TRBV28|-|-|TRBJ1-1
TGTGCCAGCAGTTTAATCCCAGGGACGAACACTGAAGCTTTCTTT
CASSLIPGTNTEAFF
>TRBV7-8|-|-|TRBJ1-3
TGTGCCAGCAGCTTAACAGGGATCTCTGGAAACACCATATATTTT
CASSLTGISGNTIYF
>TRBV2|-|-|TRBJ1-5
TGTGCCAGCAGTGAATGGGCGGGCACTAATCAGCCCCAGCATTTT
CASSEWAGTNQPQHF
>TRBV11-2|-|-|TRBJ1-4
TGTGCCAGCAGCTTATCGGCGGGTCGGGAAAAACTGTTTTTT
CASSLSAGREKLFF
>TRBV4-3|-|-|TRBJ1-5
TGCGCCAGCAGCCAAGTTTGGGACAACAATCAGCCCCAGCATTTT
CASSQVWDNNQPQHF
>TRBV30|-|many|TRBJ1-2
TGTGCCTGGAGTCTCACGACAGCCTATGGCTACACCTTC
CAWSLTTAYGYTF
>TRBV7-8|TRBD2|-|TRBJ2-7
TGTGCCAGCAGCTCCGGGACTAGCGTGACCTACGAGCAGTACTTC
CASSSGTSVTYEQYF
>TRBV7-9|-|-|TRBJ1-4
TGTGCCAGCAGCTTAGTTACTAATGAAAAACTGTTTTTT
CASSLVTNEKLFF
>TRBV27|-|once|TRBJ2-7
TGTGCCAGCAGTCCATCCGCCGGGACTGCGTCCTACGAGCAGTACTTC
CASSPSAGTASYEQYF
>TRBV28|-|-|TRBJ2-7
TGTGCCAGCAGCCGCAGGAGGGTGGGGGAGCAGTACTTC
CASSRRRVGEQYF
>TRBV13|-|-|TRBJ2-1
TGTGCCAGCAGCGCGACAGGAGCTTACTACAATGAGCAGTTCTTC
CASSATGAYYNEQFF
>TRBV28|-|-|TRBJ1-2
TGTGCCAGCGGCAACAGGGCGGCCTATGGCTACACCTTC
CASGNRAAYGYTF
>TRBV27|TRBD1|-|TRBJ2-2
TGTGCCAGCAGTAGAACAGGGGACACCGGGGAGCTGTTTTTT
CASSRTGDTGELFF
>TRBV10-2|-|-|TRBJ2-7
TGCGCCAGCTCAGACGGACTCTACGAGCAGTACTTC
CASSDGLYEQYF
>TRBV10-2|-|-|TRBJ2-1
TGCGCCAGCAGTCAGGACGTAAGCTCCTACAATGAGCAGTTCTTC
CASSQDVSSYNEQFF
>TRBV6-1|TRBD2|-|TRBJ2-7
TGTGCCAGCAGTGAATTTGGGACTAGCGGGCATTACGGCTCCTACGAGCAGTACTTC
CASSEFGTSGHYGSYEQYF
>TRBV30|TRBD2|-|TRBJ2-5
TGTGCCTGGACCCCAGGACTAGCGGGTAAAGAGACCCAGTACTTC
CAWTPGLAGKETQYF
>TRBV5-1|-|-|TRBJ2-3
TGCGCCAGCAGCTTGGGGGACTCGCTTTCCACAGATACGCAGTATTTT
CASSLGDSLSTDTQYF
>TRBV6-1|-|-|TRBJ2-7
TGTGCCAGCAATCAAAACTTAGGGGTCTACGAGCAGTACTTC
CASNQNLGVYEQYF
>TRBV30|TRBD1|-|TRBJ2-1
TGTGCCTGGACGCAGGGGGTAGGACAATACAATGAGCAGTTCTTC
CAWTQGVGQYNEQFF
>TRBV28|TRBD1|-|TRBJ1-4
TGTGCCAGCAGTGAACTCGGGACAGAGGGAAATGAAAAACTGTTTTTT
CASSELGTEGNEKLFF
>TRBV10-3|-|once|TRBJ2-5
TGTGCCATCAGTGATGGGCAGGGTCAAGAGACCCAGTACTTC
CAISDGQGQETQYF
>TRBV4-1|-|-|TRBJ2-7
TGCGCCAGCAGCCAAGAGGAACACTCCTACGAGCAGTACTTC
CASSQEEHSYEQYF
>TRBV5-1|-|-|TRBJ1-1
TGCGCCAGCAGCTTGGGACTTATGAACACTGAAGCTTTCTTT
CASSLGLMNTEAFF
>TRBV6-5|-|-|TRBJ1-1
TGTGCCAGCAGTTACAGGGCAGGGAACACTGAAGCTTTCTTT
CASSYRAGNTEAFF
>TRBV2|-|-|TRBJ2-5
TGTGCCAGCAGTGAATTGGGTCTCCAAGAGACCCAGTACTTC
CASSELGLQETQYF
>TRBV4-1|-|-|TRBJ2-5
TGCGCCAGCAGCCAAGGCCAGGCGACGCAAGAGACCCAGTACTTC
CASSQGQATQETQYF
>TRBV30|TRBD1|once|TRBJ1-5
TGTGCCTGGGCCCCCCAGGGGGATCAGCCCCAGCATTTT
CAWAPQGDQPQHF
>TRBV28|-|-|TRBJ2-7
TGTGCCACCGACTCATCGGAGGGCCTCACCTCCTACGAGCAGTACTTC
CATDSSEGLTSYEQYF
>TRBV9|-|-|TRBJ1-4
TGTGCCAGCAGCCCCCGTGGCGGTGAAAAACTGTTTTTT
CASSPRGGEKLFF
>TRBV13|-|-|TRBJ1-4
TGTGCCAGCAGCTTAAAATGGGATTCGGATGAAAAACTGTTTTTT
CASSLKWDSDEKLFF
>TRBV2|TRBD1|-|TRBJ1-2
TGTGCCAGCAGTCCGACAGGGTTCGGTGGCTACACCTTC
CASSPTGFGGYTF
>TRBV11-2|-|-|TRBJ2-5
TGTGCCAGCAGCACAACAGAGACCCAGTACTTC
CASSTTETQYF
>TRBV27|TRBD2|-|TRBJ2-7
TGTGCCAGCAGTTCGCCCCGACTAGCGGGAGACTACGAGCAGTACTTC
CASSSPRLAGDYEQYF
>TRBV7-9|-|once|TRBJ2-2
-
CASSLLTPGSCFF
>TRBV19|TRBD1|-|TRBJ2-7
TGTGCCAGTAGTATCGGGACAGGTTCCTACGAGCAGTACTTC
CASSIGTGSYEQYF
>TRBV7-8|-|-|TRBJ2-1
TGTGCCAGCAGCTTAGTGGGGGGCTGGGAGCAGTTCTTC
CASSLVGGWEQFF
>TRBV2|-|-|TRBJ2-5
TGTGCCAGCAGTGAATTAGGAGGGGTCGGGGAGACCCAGTACTTC
CASSELGGVGETQYF
>TRBV4-3|TRBD1|-|TRBJ1-1
TGCGCCAGCAGCCAAGATTCTCGGCCAGGGGGCATGAACACTGAAGCTTTCTTT
CASSQDSRPGGMNTEAFF
>TRBV4-1|-|-|TRBJ2-2
TGCGCCAGCAGCCAAGATGTCCCCGGCCGAACCGGGGAGCTGTTTTTT
CASSQDVPGRTGELFF
>TRBV7-9|TRBD2|-|TRBJ2-1
TGTGCCATACCTGAGGGACTAGTTGCAAGGGATGAGCAGTTCTTC
CAIPEGLVARDEQFF